This TCR beta chain was captured in a study of blood T cell repertoires in COVID-19. Profiled with immunoSEQ multiplex PCR; TCRdb holds only in-frame clones, not every one. This sample has about 140,000 clones; roughly 87% occur once, and the top ten carry roughly 1.9%. Germline V gives CDR1 SGHDT, CDR2 YYEEEE. Trimming removed 1 base at V and 3 bases at J, with 4 bases between. This CDR3 is 12 amino acids long. V is TRBV5-6 and J is TRBJ1-1; D gene unclear. Sequencing was done on a sample of peripheral blood. This receptor was obtained from a man in his 70s with acute or convalescent COVID-19. CDR3 sequence: CASSLPYTEAFF. The CDR3 bases are TGTGCCAGCAGCTTGCCCTACACTGAAGCTTTCTTT.